Listed below are T cell receptor beta chains from one sample, sequenced in a study of cytomegalovirus exposure and HLA in healthy donors. TCRdb's table, derived via immunoSEQ multiplex PCR, lists solely in-frame clones and lacks some. This sample carries some 190,000 clones, 75% to 80% of them seen once, and the ten largest clones take about 2.6%. Sequenced material: PBMCs. The receptor set was obtained from a female donor in good health and CMV-seronegative. The CDR3 runs from the conserved cysteine through the conserved F or W. D genes are given only for firm matches. A clone size is listed for some rows: how often the clone was seen (once, few, many), or a class if it is expanded.

d_call j_call v_call cdr3_length clone_size cdr3_aa cdr3_nt
NA TRBJ1-5 TRBV19 15 NA CASSIRGTGNQPQHF TGTGCCAGTAGTATACGGGGTACGGGCAATCAGCCCCAGCATTTT
NA TRBJ2-7 TRBV19 14 NA CASTPGDSSYEQYF TGTGCCAGTACTCCTGGAGACTCTTCCTACGAGCAGTACTTC
NA TRBJ1-3 TRBV7-2 13 NA CASSFPGFNTIYF TGTGCCAGCAGCTTCCCAGGGTTCAACACCATATATTTT
NA TRBJ2-1 TRBV6-1 13 few CASSEARSNEQFF TGTGCCAGCAGTGAAGCGCGGTCGAATGAGCAGTTCTTC
TRBD1 TRBJ2-3 TRBV4-3 15 NA CASSQEGTATDTQYF TGCGCCAGCAGCCAAGAGGGGACAGCCACAGATACGCAGTATTTT
TRBD1 TRBJ2-1 TRBV25-1 16 NA CASSDTVQGPYNEQFF TGTGCCAGCAGTGACACGGTACAGGGGCCCTACAATGAGCAGTTCTTC
NA TRBJ2-1 TRBV9 13 NA CASRETGGNEQFF TGTGCCAGCAGGGAAACAGGAGGGAATGAGCAGTTCTTC
TRBD2 TRBJ2-7 TRBV10-2 14 NA CASRSSGANYEQYF TGCGCCAGCCGATCAAGCGGGGCCAATTACGAGCAGTACTTC
NA TRBJ1-1 TRBV7-8 13 NA CASSLTGNTEAFF TGTGCCAGCAGCTTAACGGGGAACACTGAAGCTTTCTTT
TRBD2 TRBJ2-1 TRBV7-2 16 NA CASSLVREAGAHEQFF TGTGCCAGCAGCTTAGTTAGGGAGGCGGGAGCGCATGAGCAGTTCTTC
NA TRBJ2-1 TRBV7-6 13 NA CASSSPLRNEQFF TGTGCCAGCAGCTCTCCCCTCAGAAATGAGCAGTTCTTC
TRBD2 TRBJ2-1 TRBV13 16 once CASSSGGDSSYNEQFF TGTGCCAGCAGCTCGGGGGGGGATAGCTCCTACAATGAGCAGTTCTTC
TRBD1 TRBJ1-2 TRBV4-1 13 NA CASSSGTVYGYTF TGCGCCAGCAGCTCCGGGACAGTATATGGCTACACCTTC
NA TRBJ2-1 TRBV2 14 NA CASKMDSHYNEQFF TGTGCCAGCAAGATGGACAGCCACTACAATGAGCAGTTCTTC
NA TRBJ1-1 TRBV5-1 15 NA CASSQTGPTNAEAFF TGCGCCAGCAGCCAAACAGGGCCCACGAACGCTGAAGCTTTCTTT
TRBD1 TRBJ1-5 TRBV5-8 15 NA CASSSGTGGPGPQHF TGTGCCAGCAGCTCCGGGACAGGGGGCCCGGGGCCCCAGCATTTT
NA TRBJ1-2 TRBV2 13 NA CATKDGTNYGYTF TGTGCCACGAAGGACGGGACTAACTATGGCTACACCTTC
NA TRBJ2-1 TRBV5-8 15 few CASSLSRGSYNEQFF TGTGCCAGCAGCTTGTCAAGGGGCTCCTACAATGAGCAGTTCTTC
TRBD1 TRBJ1-2 TRBV30 11 NA CARQGNYGYTF TGTGCCCGACAGGGAAACTATGGCTACACCTTC
TRBD2 TRBJ2-3 TRBV5-4 19 NA CASSLATSGRGYSTDTQYF TGTGCCAGCAGCCTAGCGACTAGCGGGAGGGGGTATAGCACAGATACGCAGTATTTT
TRBD1 TRBJ2-1 TRBV7-9 12 NA CASSPTGVEQFF TGTGCCAGCAGTCCCACAGGGGTTGAGCAGTTCTTC
TRBD1 TRBJ1-2 TRBV19 14 few CASSGQGADYGYTF TGTGCCAGTAGTGGACAGGGGGCCGACTATGGCTACACCTTC
TRBD2 TRBJ2-2 TRBV7-9 16 NA CASSPIAGELTGELFF TGTGCCAGCAGCCCCATAGCGGGAGAGCTCACCGGGGAGCTGTTTTTT
NA TRBJ1-2 TRBV19 15 once CASSIGLILNYGYTF TGTGCCAGTAGTATCGGACTGATATTGAACTATGGCTACACCTTC
NA TRBJ2-7 TRBV7-8 16 once CASSYARQLLSYEQYF TGTGCCAGCAGCTATGCCAGGCAGCTTCTTTCCTACGAGCAGTACTTC
TRBD1 TRBJ1-1 TRBV7-3 14 NA CASSSTGGGTEAFF TGTGCCAGCAGCAGCACAGGGGGCGGCACTGAAGCTTTCTTT